This T cell receptor (beta chain) was captured by sequencing in a study of T cell repertoires in cytomegalovirus infection. Study information: As its CMV epitopes, the study selected recently identified HLA-C-restricted and well-studied HLA-B-restricted targets. CMV infection and matching HLA type were both indicated by public TCR beta signatures.

Via MiXCR, TCRdb re-called the reads, giving one row per CDR3 protein. Among some 500,000 distinct CDR3 sequences, 30% to 40% were seen once, and the ten largest hold 15% to 20%. A note on this clonotype: What it binds is not known.

The CDR3 runs 15 residues. V lost 6 bases to trimming and J lost 0 bases, with 13 bases between them. CDR1 and CDR2 from the germline V gene are MNHNS and SASEGT. Findings and caveats of the study: Dominating the ex vivo response were HLA-C-restricted CMV-specific TCR beta clonotypes.

The chain is built from TRBV6-1 and TRBJ2-3; D may be TRBD1 (5 bases). The specimen was cultured PBMCs, collected from culture after CMV antigen stimulation. The receptor was derived from a human donor in good health (CMV status not recorded). Some clones in this sample may be carry-over from other donors' samples. The CDR3 sequence is CASRPTGTSTDTQYF. Here the CDR3 DNA reads TGTGCCAGCAGACCCACAGGCACTAGCACAGATACGCAGTATTTT.